This TCR beta chain emerged from a study of T cells in Graves' hyperthyroidism and ophthalmopathy. General study points: Blood also carried most thyroid clonotypes expanded above 0.001.

For this clonotype: As yet, its antigen is unknown. One junction end disagrees with the germline gene, perhaps due to a read error.

This sample holds PBMCs from 9.5 to 10 ml fresh peripheral blood. CDR1 MNHEY and CDR2 SVGEGT come from the germline V gene. This CDR3 contains 18 residues. TCR beta CDR3 sequences were amplified from RNA transcripts. Carried out on the TCR CDR3, a first-round RT-PCR used the HTBI primer set. MiXCR, run by TCRdb on the multiplex PCR reads, gives a single entry per CDR3 protein. Altogether approximately 480,000 distinct CDR3 sequences are present, around 21% being singletons, with the ten largest covering around 27%. The sequencing input was blood. The receptor comes from a man aged 18-30 years with Graves' hyperthyroidism. The rearrangement uses TRBV6-2 or TRBV6-3 and TRBJ2-7, with 7 nucleotides matching TRBD1. The CDR3 is CTSSYHFVTGAISYEQYF. The CDR3 DNA follows: TGTACCAGCAGTTATCACTTCGTTACAGGGGCAATCTCCTACGAGCAGTACTTC.